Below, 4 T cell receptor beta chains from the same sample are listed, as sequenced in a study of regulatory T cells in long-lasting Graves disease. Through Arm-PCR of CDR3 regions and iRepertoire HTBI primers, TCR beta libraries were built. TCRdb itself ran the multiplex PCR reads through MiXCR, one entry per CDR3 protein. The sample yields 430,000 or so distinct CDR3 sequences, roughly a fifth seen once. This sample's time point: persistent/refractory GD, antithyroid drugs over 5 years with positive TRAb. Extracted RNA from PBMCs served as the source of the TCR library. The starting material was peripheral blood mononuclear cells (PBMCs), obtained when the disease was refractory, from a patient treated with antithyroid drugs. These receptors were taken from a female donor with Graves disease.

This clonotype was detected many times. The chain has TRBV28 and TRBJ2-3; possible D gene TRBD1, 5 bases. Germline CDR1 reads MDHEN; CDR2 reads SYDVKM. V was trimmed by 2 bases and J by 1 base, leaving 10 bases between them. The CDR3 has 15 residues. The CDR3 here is CASSLPRVGTDTQYF. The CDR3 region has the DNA TGTGCCAGCAGTTTACCCAGGGTTGGCACAGATACGCAGTATTTT.

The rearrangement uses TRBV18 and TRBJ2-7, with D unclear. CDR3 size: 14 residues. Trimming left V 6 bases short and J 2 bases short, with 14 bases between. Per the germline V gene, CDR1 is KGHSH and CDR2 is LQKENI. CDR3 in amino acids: CASSFGGQTYEQYF. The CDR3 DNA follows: TGTGCCAGCTCCTTCGGCGGTCAAACCTACGAGCAGTACTTC.

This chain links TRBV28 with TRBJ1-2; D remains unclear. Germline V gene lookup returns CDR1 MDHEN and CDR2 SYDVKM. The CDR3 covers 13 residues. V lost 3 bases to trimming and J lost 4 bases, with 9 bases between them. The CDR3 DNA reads TGTGCCAGCAGTTTGGAAGGGTTCTATGGCTACACCTTC. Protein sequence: CASSLEGFYGYTF.

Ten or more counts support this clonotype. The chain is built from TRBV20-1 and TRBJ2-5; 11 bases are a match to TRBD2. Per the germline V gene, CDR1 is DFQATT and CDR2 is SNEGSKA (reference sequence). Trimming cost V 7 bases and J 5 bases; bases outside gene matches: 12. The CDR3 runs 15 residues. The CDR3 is CSVPGPSGRLETQYF. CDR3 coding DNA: TGCAGTGTTCCGGGTCCTAGCGGGAGGTTGGAGACCCAGTACTTC.